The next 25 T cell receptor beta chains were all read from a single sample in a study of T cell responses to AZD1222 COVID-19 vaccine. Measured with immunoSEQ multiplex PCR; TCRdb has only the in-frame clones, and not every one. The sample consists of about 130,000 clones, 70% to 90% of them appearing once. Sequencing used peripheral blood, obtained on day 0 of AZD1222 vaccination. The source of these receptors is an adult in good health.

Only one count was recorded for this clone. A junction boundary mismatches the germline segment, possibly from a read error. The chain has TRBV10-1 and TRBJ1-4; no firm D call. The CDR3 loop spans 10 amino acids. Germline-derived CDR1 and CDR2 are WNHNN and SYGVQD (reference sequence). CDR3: CATKEVESLF. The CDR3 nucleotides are TGCGCCACCAAGGAGGTCGAGTCCCTTTTT.

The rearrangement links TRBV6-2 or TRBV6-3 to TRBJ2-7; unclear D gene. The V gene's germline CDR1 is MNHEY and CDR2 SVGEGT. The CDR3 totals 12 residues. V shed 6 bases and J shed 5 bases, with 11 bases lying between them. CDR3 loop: CASSLGIHEQYF. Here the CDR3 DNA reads TGTGCCAGCAGCCTGGGAATCCACGAGCAGTACTTC.

The CDR3 nucleotides read TGTGCCAGCAGCCTCAGGACCACAGGGGACTATGGCTACACCTTC. This translates into CASSLRTTGDYGYTF. The rearrangement links TRBV7-6 to TRBJ1-2; 7 positions agree with TRBD1. Unmatched junction bases numbered 9, after V lost 5 bases and J lost 3 bases. The germline V gene has CDR1 SGHVS and CDR2 FNYEAQ. CDR3 length: 15 residues. The full variable domain, with the rest looked up from reference TRBV7-6 and TRBJ1-2, is GAGVSQSPRYKVTKRGQDVALRCDPISGHVSLYWYRQALGQGPEFLTYFNYEAQQDKSGLPNDRFSAERPEGSISTLTIQRTEQRDSAMYRCASSLRTTGDYGYTFGSGTRLTVV.

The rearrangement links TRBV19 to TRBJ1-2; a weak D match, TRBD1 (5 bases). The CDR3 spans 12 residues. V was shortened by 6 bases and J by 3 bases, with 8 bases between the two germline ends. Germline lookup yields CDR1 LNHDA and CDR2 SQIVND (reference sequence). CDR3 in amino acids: CASRGEYYGYTF. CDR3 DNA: TGTGCCAGTAGGGGGGAGTACTATGGCTACACCTTC.

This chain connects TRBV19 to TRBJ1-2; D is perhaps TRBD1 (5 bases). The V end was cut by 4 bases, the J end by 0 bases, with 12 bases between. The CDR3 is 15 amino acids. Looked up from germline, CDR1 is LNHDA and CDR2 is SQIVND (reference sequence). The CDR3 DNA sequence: TGTGCCAGTAGTACGCGACAGAATTCTAACTATGGCTACACCTTC. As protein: CASSTRQNSNYGYTF.

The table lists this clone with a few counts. This CDR3 is CASSLRAGVTYNEQFF. The CDR3, as DNA: TGTGCCAGCAGCTTAAGGGCTGGGGTCACCTACAATGAGCAGTTCTTC. The J gene is TRBJ2-1, the V gene TRBV5-4; D uncertain. The CDR3 has 16 amino acids. V was trimmed by 2 bases and J by 2 bases, leaving 14 bases between them. Germline lookup yields CDR1 SGHNT and CDR2 YYREEE (reference sequence).

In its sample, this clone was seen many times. This chain's CDR3 is CASSDQDSHEQFF. The CDR3 DNA reads as TGTGCCAGCAGTGACCAGGACTCGCATGAGCAGTTCTTC. The chain combines TRBV6-4 with TRBJ2-1; D may be TRBD2 (5 bases). The germline gives CDR1 MRHNA, CDR2 SNTAGT. The length of the CDR3 is 13 residues. V lost 2 bases, J lost 8 bases, and 10 bases lay in between.

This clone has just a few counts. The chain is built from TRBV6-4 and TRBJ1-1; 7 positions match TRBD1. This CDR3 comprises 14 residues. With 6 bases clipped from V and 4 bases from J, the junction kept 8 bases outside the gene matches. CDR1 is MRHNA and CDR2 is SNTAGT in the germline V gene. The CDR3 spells CASRAGGLSTEAFF. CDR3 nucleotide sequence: TGTGCCAGCAGAGCAGGGGGGTTGAGCACTGAAGCTTTCTTT.

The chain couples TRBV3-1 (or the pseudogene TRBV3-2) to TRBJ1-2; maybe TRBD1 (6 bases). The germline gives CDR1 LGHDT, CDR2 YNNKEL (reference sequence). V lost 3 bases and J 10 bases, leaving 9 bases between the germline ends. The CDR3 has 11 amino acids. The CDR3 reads CASSQTGFYTF. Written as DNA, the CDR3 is TGTGCCAGCAGCCAGACAGGATTCTACACCTTC.

The CDR3 DNA follows: TGTGCCAGTAAGAGGCCCGCGGGGACCGGGGAGCTGTTTTTT. The encoded protein is CASKRPAGTGELFF. The V call is TRBV19, the J call TRBJ2-2; D possibly corresponds to TRBD2 (6 bases). Germline CDR1 and CDR2: LNHDA and SQIVND (reference sequence). The CDR3 runs 14 residues. Trimming shortened V by 7 bases and J by 5 bases, and 14 bases separated the two germline ends.

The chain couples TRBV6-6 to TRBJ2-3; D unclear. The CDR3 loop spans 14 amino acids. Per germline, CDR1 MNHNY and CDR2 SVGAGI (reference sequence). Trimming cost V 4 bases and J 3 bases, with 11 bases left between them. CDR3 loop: CASSSAIGTDTQYF. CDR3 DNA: TGTGCCAGCAGTTCCGCAATCGGGACAGATACGCAGTATTTT.

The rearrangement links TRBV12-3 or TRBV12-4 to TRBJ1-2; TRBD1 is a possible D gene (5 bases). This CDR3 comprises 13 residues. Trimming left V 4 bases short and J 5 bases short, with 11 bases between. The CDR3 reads CASSSQVQYGYTF. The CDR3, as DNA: TGTGCCAGCAGTTCACAGGTTCAGTATGGCTACACCTTC.

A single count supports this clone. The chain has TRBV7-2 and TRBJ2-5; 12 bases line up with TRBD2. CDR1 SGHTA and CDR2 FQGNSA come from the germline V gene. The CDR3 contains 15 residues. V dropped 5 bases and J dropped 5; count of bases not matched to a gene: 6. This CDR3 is CASSKLAGGGETQYF. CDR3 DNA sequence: TGTGCCAGCAGCAAACTAGCGGGGGGCGGCGAGACCCAGTACTTC.

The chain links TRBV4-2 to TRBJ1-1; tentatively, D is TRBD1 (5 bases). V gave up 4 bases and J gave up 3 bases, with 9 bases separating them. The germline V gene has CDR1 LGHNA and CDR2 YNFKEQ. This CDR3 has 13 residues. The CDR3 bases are TGTGCCAGCAGCCTCAGGGTCGACACTGAAGCTTTCTTT. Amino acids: CASSLRVDTEAFF.

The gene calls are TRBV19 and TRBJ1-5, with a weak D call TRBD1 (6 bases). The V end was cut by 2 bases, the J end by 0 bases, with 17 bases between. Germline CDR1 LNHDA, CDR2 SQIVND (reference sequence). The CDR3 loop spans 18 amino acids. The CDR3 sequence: CASSILHPRGHSNQPQHF. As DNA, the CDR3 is TGTGCCAGTAGTATACTCCACCCTCGGGGACATAGCAATCAGCCCCAGCATTTT.

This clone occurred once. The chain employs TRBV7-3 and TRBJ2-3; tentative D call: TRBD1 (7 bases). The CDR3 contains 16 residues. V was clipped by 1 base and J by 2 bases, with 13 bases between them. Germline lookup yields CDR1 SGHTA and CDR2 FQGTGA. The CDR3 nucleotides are TGTGCCAGCAGCTTAATTCCCAGGGGGGACACAGATACGCAGTATTTT. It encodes CASSLIPRGDTDTQYF.

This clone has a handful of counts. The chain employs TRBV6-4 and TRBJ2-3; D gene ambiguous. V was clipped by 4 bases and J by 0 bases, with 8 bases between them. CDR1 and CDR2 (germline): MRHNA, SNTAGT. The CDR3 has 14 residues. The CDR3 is CASSALASTDTQYF. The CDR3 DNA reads TGTGCCAGCAGTGCACTCGCTAGCACAGATACGCAGTATTTT.

This chain's CDR3 is CASSLGAGAWQPQHF. The CDR3 DNA follows: TGTGCCAGCAGCTTAGGGGCAGGGGCCTGGCAGCCCCAGCATTTT. The chain carries TRBV11-2 and TRBJ1-5; D possibly corresponds to TRBD1 (6 bases). The CDR3 contains 15 residues. Germline loops: CDR1 SGHAT, CDR2 FQNNGV. The V and J ends lost 1 base and 7 bases respectively, with 14 bases between them.

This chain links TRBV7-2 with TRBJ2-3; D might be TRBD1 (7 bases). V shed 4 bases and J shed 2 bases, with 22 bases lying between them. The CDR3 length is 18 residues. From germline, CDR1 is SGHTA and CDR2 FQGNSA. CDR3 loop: CASSSLARQGGYTDTQYF. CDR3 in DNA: TGTGCCAGCAGCTCCCTAGCGAGACAGGGAGGTTACACAGATACGCAGTATTTT.

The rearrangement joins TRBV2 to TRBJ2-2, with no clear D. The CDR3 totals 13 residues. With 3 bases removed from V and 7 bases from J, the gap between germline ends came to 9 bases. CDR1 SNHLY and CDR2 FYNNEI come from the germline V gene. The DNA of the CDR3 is TGTGCCAGCAGTGATTCGGGTATCGGGGAGCTGTTTTTT. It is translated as CASSDSGIGELFF.

This chain's CDR3 is CASSPEAGGQGEQFF. CDR3 DNA: TGTGCCAGCTCACCGGAGGCAGGGGGGCAGGGGGAGCAGTTCTTC. The chain has TRBV18 and TRBJ2-1; D possibly corresponds to TRBD1 (7 bases). Per the germline V gene, CDR1 is KGHSH and CDR2 is LQKENI. The CDR3 covers 15 residues. The V end was cut by 3 bases, the J end by 10 bases, with 19 bases between. The variable domain in full, with the rest retrieved from reference TRBV18 and TRBJ2-1, is NAGVMQNPRHLVRRRGQEARLRCSPMKGHSHVYWYRQLPEEGLKFMVYLQKENIIDESGMPKERFSAEFPKEGPSILRIQQVVRGDSAAYFCASSPEAGGQGEQFFGPGTRLTVL.

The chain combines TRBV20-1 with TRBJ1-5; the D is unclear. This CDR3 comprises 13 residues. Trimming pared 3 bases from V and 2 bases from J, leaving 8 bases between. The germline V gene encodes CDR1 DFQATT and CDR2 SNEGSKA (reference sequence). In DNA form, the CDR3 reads TGCAGTGCTAGTCGTGTAGGCAATCAGCCCCAGCATTTT. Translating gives CSASRVGNQPQHF.

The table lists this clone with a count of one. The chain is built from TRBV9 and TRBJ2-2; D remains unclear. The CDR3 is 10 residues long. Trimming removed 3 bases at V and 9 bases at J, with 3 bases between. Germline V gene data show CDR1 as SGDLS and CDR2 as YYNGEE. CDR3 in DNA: TGTGCCAGCAGCGGGCGGGAGCTGTTTTTT. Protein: CASSGRELFF.

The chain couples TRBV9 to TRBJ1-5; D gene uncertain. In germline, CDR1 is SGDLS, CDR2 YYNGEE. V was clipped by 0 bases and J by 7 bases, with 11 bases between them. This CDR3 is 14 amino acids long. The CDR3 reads CASSVGEVSQPQHF. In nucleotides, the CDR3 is TGTGCCAGCAGCGTAGGTGAAGTAAGCCAGCCCCAGCATTTT.

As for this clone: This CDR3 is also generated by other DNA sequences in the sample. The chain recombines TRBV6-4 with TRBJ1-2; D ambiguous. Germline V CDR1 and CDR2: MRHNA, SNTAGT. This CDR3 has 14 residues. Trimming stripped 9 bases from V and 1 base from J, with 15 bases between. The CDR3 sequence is CASSSTAGNYGYTF. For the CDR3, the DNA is TGTGCCAGTAGTAGTACGGCCGGTAACTATGGCTACACCTTC.